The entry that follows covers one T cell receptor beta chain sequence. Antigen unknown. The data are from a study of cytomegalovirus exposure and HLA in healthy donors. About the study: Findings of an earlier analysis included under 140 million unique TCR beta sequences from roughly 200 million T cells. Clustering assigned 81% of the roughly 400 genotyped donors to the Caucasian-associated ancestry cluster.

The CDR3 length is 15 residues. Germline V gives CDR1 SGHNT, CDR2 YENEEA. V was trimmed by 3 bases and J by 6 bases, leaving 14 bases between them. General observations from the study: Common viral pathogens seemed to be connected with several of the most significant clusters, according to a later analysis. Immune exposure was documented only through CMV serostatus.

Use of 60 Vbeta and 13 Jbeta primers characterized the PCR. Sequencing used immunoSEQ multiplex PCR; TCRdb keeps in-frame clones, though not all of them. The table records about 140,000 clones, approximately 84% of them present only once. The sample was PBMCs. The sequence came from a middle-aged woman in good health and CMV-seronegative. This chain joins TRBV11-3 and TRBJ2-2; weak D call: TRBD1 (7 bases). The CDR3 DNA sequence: TGTGCCAGCAGCTTGGATTCAGGGGGGTCCGGGGAGCTGTTTTTT. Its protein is CASSLDSGGSGELFF.